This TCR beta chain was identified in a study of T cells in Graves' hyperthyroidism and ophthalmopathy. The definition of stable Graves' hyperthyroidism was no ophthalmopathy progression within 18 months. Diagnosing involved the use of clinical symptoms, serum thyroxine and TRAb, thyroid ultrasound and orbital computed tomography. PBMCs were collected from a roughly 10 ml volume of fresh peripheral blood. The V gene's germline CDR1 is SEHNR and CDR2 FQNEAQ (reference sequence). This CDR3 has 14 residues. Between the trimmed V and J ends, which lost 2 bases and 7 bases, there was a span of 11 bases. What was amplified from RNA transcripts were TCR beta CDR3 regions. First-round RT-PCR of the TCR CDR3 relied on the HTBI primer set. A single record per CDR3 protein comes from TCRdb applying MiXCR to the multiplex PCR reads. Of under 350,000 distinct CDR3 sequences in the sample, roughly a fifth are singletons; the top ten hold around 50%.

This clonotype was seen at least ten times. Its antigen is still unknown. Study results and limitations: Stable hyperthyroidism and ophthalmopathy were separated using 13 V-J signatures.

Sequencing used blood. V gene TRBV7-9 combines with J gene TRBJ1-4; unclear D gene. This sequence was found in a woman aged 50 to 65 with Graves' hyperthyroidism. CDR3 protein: CASSLPGSAEKLFF. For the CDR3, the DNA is TGTGCCAGCAGCTTACCGGGGTCCGCTGAAAAACTGTTTTTT.